This paragraph reports one T cell receptor (beta chain). The sample belongs to a study of cytomegalovirus exposure and HLA in healthy donors. Germline V gene sequence: CDR1 SGHRS, CDR2 YFSETQ. Trimming shortened V by 0 bases and J by 6 bases, and 11 bases separated the two germline ends. This CDR3 has 14 residues. Primers: 60 Vbeta forward and 13 Jbeta reverse. Produced via immunoSEQ multiplex PCR; TCRdb's table is partial and in-frame only. In the table there are fewer than 250,000 clones, around 80% of which are singletons. Sequencing input: PBMCs. The J gene is TRBJ2-3, the V gene TRBV5-1, with D perhaps TRBD1 (5 bases). The clonotype comes from a young man in good health and CMV-seronegative. The CDR3 coding sequence is TGCGCCAGCAGCTTGGAGGGGTTACGGGATACGCAGTATTTT. It specifies CASSLEGLRDTQYF.